This TCR beta chain is drawn from a study of T cell repertoires and Cas9 in healthy adults listed by TCRdb under 2018. Looking at the study overall: Within the CD4 and CD8 compartments, the researchers characterized SpCas9-reactive T cells in terms of multi-effector potency, cytotoxicity and lineage determination. Preexisting T cell immunity against the Streptococcus pyogenes Cas9 nuclease (SpCas9) used in CRISPR gene editing was examined in the study.

Healthy humans served as the donors. Libraries were built with the immunoSEQ multiplex PCR assay. The table was pulled from immuneACCESS by TCRdb, which kept in-frame rearrangements only. Such tables lose some clones; where checked, under half of the loss comes from unresolved V genes, and the rest has no known cause. The sample has tens of thousands of clones on record, more than 90% of them singletons. The ten largest make up 0.69% of the sample. Broad study findings and their caveats: In vitro, SpCas9-reactive regulatory T cells were reported to reduce the proliferation and function of SpCas9-reactive effector T cells.

From the germline V gene (reference sequence), CDR1 is GTSNPN and CDR2 is SVGIG. Including cysteine and phenylalanine, the CDR3 has 11 amino acids. CDR3 DNA only is kept here, 33 bases in frame from base 1. The germline ends are 11 bases apart after V is trimmed by 8 bases and J by 4 bases. On this clone itself: This clone's antigen is unknown. Base-call qualities are not available, and no considerably larger clone is one nucleotide away.

The V and J segments used are TRBV30 and TRBJ1-1; TRBD1 is possibly the D segment (5 matching bases). The sequencing input was CD4+ effector T cells (CD127+, CD25-, CD137-, CD154-) from PBMCs; culture status not recorded. The source of this sequence is a human donor in good health. The sequenced DNA is TGTGCCCAAGGGGAGTCCACTGAAGCTTTCTTT. Translated, it reads CAQGESTEAFF. The CDR3 plus the reference TRBV30 and TRBJ1-1 genes for the other parts give the full variable domain: SQTIHQWPATLVQPVGSPLSLECTVEGTSNPNLYWYRQAAGRGLQLLFYSVGIGQISSEVPQNLSASRPQDRQFILSSKKLLLSDSGFYLCAQGESTEAFFGQGTRLTVV.